Following are 30 T cell receptor beta chains from one sample sequenced in a study of PD-1 blockade in classical Hodgkin lymphoma. Every patient experienced relapse after autologous stem cell transplantation, and brentuximab vedotin exposure varied. Magnetic negative selection of thawed PBMCs was the method by which CD4+ T cells were purified. Clones were read by immunoSEQ multiplex PCR, and TCRdb kept only the in-frame ones, dropping some. The sample lists about 16,000 clones, just under 85% occurring once. The sequencing used CD4+ T cells from blood, collected at baseline. The receptors originated from a human donor with classical Hodgkin lymphoma.

The V and J genes are TRBV5-1 and TRBJ1-2; 8 bases line up with TRBD1. Trimming cost V 4 bases and J 8 bases; bases outside gene matches: 13. The CDR3 spans 15 residues. CDR1 and CDR2 from the germline V gene are SGHRS and YFSETQ. The chain's CDR3 is CASSLTGTGVEGYTF. The CDR3 bases are TGCGCCAGCAGCCTAACCGGGACAGGAGTTGAAGGCTACACCTTC. The entire variable domain, with the rest obtained from reference TRBV5-1 and TRBJ1-2, is as follows: KAGVTQTPRYLIKTRGQQVTLSCSPISGHRSVSWYQQTPGQGLQFLFEYFSETQRNKGNFPGRFSGRQFSNSRSEMNVSTLELGDSALYLCASSLTGTGVEGYTFGSGTRLTVV.

The rearrangement links TRBV5-1 to TRBJ1-6; 8 nucleotides align to TRBD1. The CDR3 totals 15 residues. Trimming removed 4 bases from V and 5 bases from J; junction bases left unmatched: 5. Germline CDR1 is SGHRS and CDR2 is YFSETQ. The CDR3 is CASSTRQGNNSPLHF. The CDR3 nucleotides read TGCGCCAGCAGCACCCGACAGGGGAATAATTCACCCCTCCACTTT.

The chain recombines TRBV2 with TRBJ1-2; TRBD1 agrees at 8 bases. Germline lookup yields CDR1 SNHLY and CDR2 FYNNEI. The trim removed 4 bases at V and 8 bases at J, leaving 9 bases unmatched. The CDR3 spans 14 residues. This CDR3 reads CASSGWQGAGGYTF. The CDR3 DNA is TGTGCCAGCAGTGGCTGGCAGGGGGCGGGAGGCTACACCTTC.

This clone appeared a single time. This rearrangement joins TRBV21-1 to TRBJ1-2. TRBV21-1 is designated a pseudogene. The CDR3 runs 18 residues. CDR3 sequence: CASSKEPVGAGRNYGYTF. The CDR3 bases are TGTGCCAGCAGCAAAGAGCCGGTTGGGGCGGGGAGGAACTATGGCTACACCTTC.

V is TRBV15 and J is TRBJ2-3, with D hard to call. V was shortened by 1 base and J by 5 bases, with 16 bases between the two germline ends. The CDR3 has 16 residues. CDR1 and CDR2 from the germline V gene are LNHNV and YYDKDF (reference sequence). The CDR3 nucleotides are TGTGCCACCAGCAGAGGTAGGCCCGATTCTGGAGATACGCAGTATTTT. Translation: CATSRGRPDSGDTQYF.

This sequence joins TRBV2 and TRBJ1-1, with D perhaps matching TRBD1 (6 bases). Per the germline V gene, CDR1 is SNHLY and CDR2 is FYNNEI. V was clipped by 5 bases and J by 4 bases, with 11 bases between them. This CDR3 is 13 amino acids long. The CDR3 DNA is TGTGCCAGCAGTACAGGGATAAGCACTGAAGCTTTCTTT. It is translated as CASSTGISTEAFF.

The chain carries TRBV7-2 and TRBJ2-5, with D hard to call. This CDR3 region has 11 residues. Per the germline V gene, CDR1 is SGHTA and CDR2 is FQGNSA. The V gene lost 3 bases and the J gene lost 1 base, with 0 bases spanning the gap. CDR3 in amino acids: CASSFQETQYF. CDR3 DNA: TGTGCCAGCAGCTTCCAAGAGACCCAGTACTTC. The full variable domain, in which reference TRBV7-2 and TRBJ2-5 provide the parts outside the CDR3, is GAGVSQSPSNKVTEKGKDVELRCDPISGHTALYWYRQSLGQGLEFLIYFQGNSAPDKSGLPSDRFSAERTGGSVSTLTIQRTQQEDSAVYLCASSFQETQYFGPGTRLLVL.

The chain is built from TRBV15 and TRBJ1-5, with no clear D. Trimming stripped 5 bases from V and 3 bases from J, with 8 bases between. The CDR3 totals 13 residues. Germline lookup yields CDR1 LNHNV and CDR2 YYDKDF (reference sequence). CDR3 sequence (DNA): TGTGCCACCAGCTGGCGGATCAATCAGCCCCAGCATTTT. Translation: CATSWRINQPQHF.

This clone has more than one count but fewer than ten. This chain connects TRBV4-1 to TRBJ2-7; D is unclear. There are 14 residues in the CDR3. Germline V lookup: CDR1 MGHRA, CDR2 YSYEKL. The V gene lost 3 bases and the J gene lost 0 bases, with 9 bases spanning the gap. CDR3 sequence: CASSQAESSYEQYF. CDR3 DNA sequence: TGCGCCAGCAGCCAGGCGGAGTCCTCCTACGAGCAGTACTTC.

The gene calls are TRBV18 and TRBJ2-3, with TRBD1 identical over 7 bases. The CDR3 length is 17 residues. The germline V gene has CDR1 KGHSH and CDR2 LQKENI. J lost 3 bases, V lost 3 bases, and 12 bases had no gene match. The CDR3 here is CASSPAVDRVGTDTQYF. The CDR3 nucleotides are TGTGCCAGCTCACCTGCCGTAGACAGGGTGGGGACAGATACGCAGTATTTT. Variable domain in full (rest from reference TRBV18 and TRBJ2-3): NAGVMQNPRHLVRRRGQEARLRCSPMKGHSHVYWYRQLPEEGLKFMVYLQKENIIDESGMPKERFSAEFPKEGPSILRIQQVVRGDSAAYFCASSPAVDRVGTDTQYFGPGTRLTVL.

The V gene is TRBV6-5, the J gene TRBJ1-1; 7 bases line up with TRBD1. Losses at the gene ends were 5 bases for V and 4 bases for J; bases not matched to a gene: 4. The CDR3 runs 13 residues. CDR1 is MNHEY and CDR2 is SVGAGI in the germline V gene. In DNA form, the CDR3 reads TGTGCCAGCAGTAGGGGGCTCGGCACTGAAGCTTTCTTT. This sequence encodes CASSRGLGTEAFF.

In its sample, this clone was seen a few times. J is TRBJ2-5 and V is TRBV6-5; the D is unclear. Per germline, CDR1 MNHEY and CDR2 SVGAGI. Trimming stripped 6 bases from V and 5 bases from J, with 7 bases between. CDR3 length: 11 residues. CDR3 region: CASRNSETQYF. CDR3 coding DNA: TGTGCCAGCAGGAACAGCGAGACCCAGTACTTC.

CDR3 residues: CASSLIGPGAETGELFF. The CDR3 DNA sequence: TGTGCCAGCAGCTTAATAGGTCCGGGAGCGGAGACCGGGGAGCTGTTTTTT. V usage is TRBV28 and J usage is TRBJ2-2, with D possibly matching TRBD2 (6 bases). V shed 6 bases and J shed 5 bases, with 22 bases lying between them. Looked up from germline, CDR1 is MDHEN and CDR2 is SYDVKM. This CDR3 has 17 residues.

V usage is TRBV19 and J usage is TRBJ2-2, with D perhaps matching TRBD1 (5 bases). This CDR3 contains 15 residues. V dropped 4 bases and J dropped 2 bases, with 11 bases sitting between them. Germline-derived CDR1 and CDR2 are LNHDA and SQIVND (reference sequence). The CDR3 DNA reads as TGTGCCAGTAGTACCCGGACATCAAACACCGGGGAGCTGTTTTTT. Translation gives CASSTRTSNTGELFF.

The chain employs TRBV5-1 and TRBJ2-3; D perhaps matches TRBD2 (6 bases). CDR3 length equals 15 residues. Looked up from germline, CDR1 is SGHRS and CDR2 is YFSETQ. Trimming left V 0 bases short and J 0 bases short, with 8 bases between. CDR3 region: CASSLGRGSTDTQYF. In nucleotides, the CDR3 is TGCGCCAGCAGCTTGGGGCGGGGTAGCACAGATACGCAGTATTTT.

The chain joins TRBV27 to TRBJ2-7; 9 bases line up with TRBD1. Germline assignment: CDR1 MNHEY and CDR2 SMNVEV (reference sequence). This CDR3 spans 14 amino acids. V was pared by 5 bases and J by 1 base, with 3 bases of the junction left unmatched. CDR3 sequence (DNA): TGTGCCAGCAGTCTGGGGACAGGGTCCTACGAGCAGTACTTC. This encodes CASSLGTGSYEQYF.

The J gene is TRBJ2-3, the V gene TRBV4-2; no reliable D call. Germline V gene sequence: CDR1 LGHNA, CDR2 YNFKEQ. The CDR3 is 15 residues long. The V and J ends lost 0 bases and 4 bases respectively, with 11 bases between them. CDR3 sequence: CASSQDLKGADTQYF. CDR3 nucleotide sequence: TGTGCCAGCAGCCAAGATCTTAAGGGCGCAGATACGCAGTATTTT.

This clone was found once. The chain couples TRBV28 to TRBJ1-5; D is ambiguous. The V end lost 6 bases, the J end lost 1 base, and 13 bases lay between the germline ends. Germline V gene data show CDR1 as MDHEN and CDR2 as SYDVKM. The CDR3 spans 15 residues. The CDR3 nucleotides read TGTGCCAGCAGCCCCAGCTCGGGGAGCAATCAGCCCCAGCATTTT. This codes for CASSPSSGSNQPQHF.

J is TRBJ2-1 and V is TRBV6-6; maybe TRBD2 (6 bases). Trimming took off 6 bases at V and 15 bases at J, with 21 bases between the two ends. The germline V gene has CDR1 MNHNY and CDR2 SVGAGI (reference sequence). This CDR3 region has 13 residues. CDR3 in amino acids: CASREGGRLAPFF. CDR3 in DNA: TGTGCCAGCAGGGAGGGTGGGAGGCTAGCTCCGTTCTTC.

J is TRBJ1-4 and V is TRBV5-4; possibly TRBD1 for D (6 bases). The CDR3 is made up of 15 amino acids. Germline CDR1 SGHNT, CDR2 YYREEE (reference sequence). V dropped 4 bases and J dropped 6 bases, with 16 bases sitting between them. The CDR3 region is CASSAGGGAHEKLFF. The CDR3 DNA reads TGTGCCAGCAGCGCCGGTGGGGGGGCCCATGAAAAACTGTTTTTT. Together with reference TRBV5-4 and TRBJ1-4, the CDR3 gives the full variable domain: ETGVTQSPTHLIKTRGQQVTLRCSSQSGHNTVSWYQQALGQGPQFIFQYYREEENGRGNFPPRFSGLQFPNYSSELNVNALELDDSALYLCASSAGGGAHEKLFFGSGTQLSVL.

V gene TRBV30 combines with J gene TRBJ2-3; D uncertain. With 0 bases removed from V and 0 bases from J, the gap between germline ends came to 13 bases. The CDR3 is 16 amino acids. Germline V gives CDR1 GTSNPN, CDR2 SVGIG (reference sequence). DNA of the CDR3: TGTGCCTGGAGTGTCCGATGCCGGTACAGCACAGATACGCAGTATTTT. As protein: CAWSVRCRYSTDTQYF.

The chain carries TRBV6-1 and TRBJ2-7; no clear D. The CDR3 loop spans 14 amino acids. The germline V gene encodes CDR1 MNHNS and CDR2 SASEGT. The V gene lost 6 bases and the J gene lost 3 bases, with 15 bases spanning the gap. DNA for the CDR3: TGTGCCAGCAGGTCTCCCGGAGTCGGCTACGAGCAGTACTTC. This codes for CASRSPGVGYEQYF.

The chain couples TRBV5-4 to TRBJ2-3; 7 bases map to TRBD1. V lost 4 bases to trimming and J lost 5 bases; unmatched junction nucleotides: 13. This CDR3 has 16 amino acids. Per germline, CDR1 SGHNT and CDR2 YYREEE (reference sequence). The CDR3: CASSPSRQGRGDTQYF. The CDR3 bases are TGTGCCAGCAGCCCCAGCCGACAGGGCAGGGGAGATACGCAGTATTTT.

The gene calls are TRBV11-1 and TRBJ1-2; 8 bases are shared with TRBD1. This CDR3 contains 14 residues. Germline V lookup: CDR1 SGHAT, CDR2 FQDESV (reference sequence). V was clipped by 5 bases and J by 4 bases; unmatched bases: 6. CDR3 DNA sequence: TGTGCCAGCAGCCAGTTCACAGGGGGCTATGGCTACACCTTC. It translates to CASSQFTGGYGYTF. Full variable domain (outside the CDR3, taken from reference TRBV11-1 and TRBJ1-2): EAEVAQSPRYKITEKSQAVAFWCDPISGHATLYWYRQILGQGPELLVQFQDESVVDDSQLPKDRFSAERLKGVDSTLKIQPAELGDSAMYLCASSQFTGGYGYTFGSGTRLTVV.

This chain joins TRBV10-3 and TRBJ2-1; D ambiguous. V was cut by 4 bases and J by 6 bases, with 19 bases left in between. The CDR3 length is 16 residues. CDR1 ENHRY and CDR2 SYGVKD come from the germline V gene. CDR3 region: CAISASLQRLGNEQFF. CDR3 coding DNA: TGTGCCATCAGTGCCTCCTTACAGAGATTGGGCAATGAGCAGTTCTTC.

CDR3 sequence (DNA): TGTGCCAGCAGCTTGTTGGCAGGGGGCGACCCCTACAATGAGCAGTTCTTC. This codes for CASSLLAGGDPYNEQFF. This chain links TRBV5-6 with TRBJ2-1, with TRBD1 matching over 8 bases. CDR1 is SGHDT and CDR2 is YYEEEE in the germline V gene. Unmatched junction bases numbered 8, after V lost 1 base and J lost 2 bases. The CDR3 spans 17 residues.

The CDR3, as DNA: TGCGCCAGCAGCCCGAGGAGGGGAGCAACTAATGAAAAACTGTTTTTT. Translation gives CASSPRRGATNEKLFF. The rearrangement uses TRBV4-1 and TRBJ1-4, with TRBD1 as a possible D gene (5 bases). The CDR3 length is 16 residues. Looked up from germline, CDR1 is MGHRA and CDR2 is YSYEKL. Trimming removed 4 bases at V and 0 bases at J, with 12 bases between.

This chain connects TRBV27 to TRBJ2-7; D gene uncertain. The CDR3 spans 15 residues. V lost 2 bases and J lost 2, with 13 bases in between. The germline CDR1 and CDR2 sequences are MNHEY and SMNVEV (reference sequence). Written as DNA, the CDR3 is TGTGCCAGCAGTTTAGGCCGGAGCCCCACCTACGAGCAGTACTTC. Its protein product is CASSLGRSPTYEQYF.

CDR3 DNA sequence: TGTGCCAGCAGCCCCTGGCGGACCGGACCGGGGGAGCTGTTTTTT. The encoded protein is CASSPWRTGPGELFF. The chain carries TRBV9 and TRBJ2-2, with D unresolved. The CDR3 is 15 residues long. Trimming took off 4 bases at V and 8 bases at J, with 18 bases between the two ends. CDR1 and CDR2 (germline): SGDLS, YYNGEE.

This chain links TRBV27 with TRBJ1-4; D remains unclear. V lost 8 bases to trimming and J lost 0 bases, with 13 bases between them. Germline V gene lookup returns CDR1 MNHEY and CDR2 SMNVEV (reference sequence). The CDR3 extends over 15 amino acids. CDR3 coding DNA: TGTGCCAGCCGGAGGCTGACCCCAACTAATGAAAAACTGTTTTTT. Encoded protein: CASRRLTPTNEKLFF. Drawing the rest from reference TRBV27 and TRBJ1-4, the complete variable domain is EAQVTQNPRYLITVTGKKLTVTCSQNMNHEYMSWYRQDPGLGLRQIYYSMNVEVTDKGDVPEGYKVSRKEKRNFPLILESPSPNQTSLYFCASRRLTPTNEKLFFGSGTQLSVL.